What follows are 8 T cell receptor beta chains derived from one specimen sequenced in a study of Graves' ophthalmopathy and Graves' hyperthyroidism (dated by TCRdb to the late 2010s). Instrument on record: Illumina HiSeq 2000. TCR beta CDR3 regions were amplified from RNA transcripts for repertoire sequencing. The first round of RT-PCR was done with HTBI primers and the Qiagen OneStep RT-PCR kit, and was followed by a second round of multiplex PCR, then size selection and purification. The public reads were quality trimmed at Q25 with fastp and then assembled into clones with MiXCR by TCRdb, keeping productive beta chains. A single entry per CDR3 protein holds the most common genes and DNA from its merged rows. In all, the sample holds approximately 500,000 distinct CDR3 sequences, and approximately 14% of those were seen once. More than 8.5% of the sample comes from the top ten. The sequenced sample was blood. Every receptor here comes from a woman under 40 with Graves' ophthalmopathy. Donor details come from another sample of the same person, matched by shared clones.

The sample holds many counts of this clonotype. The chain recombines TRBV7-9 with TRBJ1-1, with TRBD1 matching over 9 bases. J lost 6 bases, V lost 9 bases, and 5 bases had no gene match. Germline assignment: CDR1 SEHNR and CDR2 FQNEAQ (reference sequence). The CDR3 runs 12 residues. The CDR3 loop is CARDRGPSEAFF. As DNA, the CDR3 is TGTGCCAGGGACAGGGGACCGTCTGAAGCTTTCTTT.

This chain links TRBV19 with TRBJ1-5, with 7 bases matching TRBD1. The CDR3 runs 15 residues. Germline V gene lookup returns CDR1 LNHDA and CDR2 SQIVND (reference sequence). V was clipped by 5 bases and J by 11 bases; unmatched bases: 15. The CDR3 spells CASSYPQGLGQTQHF. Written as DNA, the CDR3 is TGTGCCAGTAGTTATCCTCAAGGGTTGGGACAGACCCAGCATTTT.

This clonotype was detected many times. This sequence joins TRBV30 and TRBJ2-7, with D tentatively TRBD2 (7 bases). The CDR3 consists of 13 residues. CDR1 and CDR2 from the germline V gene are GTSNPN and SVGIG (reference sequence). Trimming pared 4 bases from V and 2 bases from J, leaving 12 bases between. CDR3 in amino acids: CAWTRGAAYEQYF. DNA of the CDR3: TGTGCCTGGACCCGGGGGGCAGCCTACGAGCAGTACTTC.

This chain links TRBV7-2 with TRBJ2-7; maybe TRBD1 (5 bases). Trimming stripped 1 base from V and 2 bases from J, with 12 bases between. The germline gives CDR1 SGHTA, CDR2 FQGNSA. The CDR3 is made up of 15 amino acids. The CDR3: CASSLGYRFAYEQYF. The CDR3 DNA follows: TGTGCCAGCAGCTTAGGATACAGGTTTGCCTACGAGCAGTACTTC.

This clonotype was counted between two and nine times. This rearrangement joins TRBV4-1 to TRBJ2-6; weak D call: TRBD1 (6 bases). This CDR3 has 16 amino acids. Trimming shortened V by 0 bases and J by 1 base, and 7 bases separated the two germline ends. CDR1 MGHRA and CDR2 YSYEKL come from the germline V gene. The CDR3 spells CASSQDRGSGANVLTF. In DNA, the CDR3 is TGCGCCAGCAGCCAAGATAGGGGGTCTGGGGCCAACGTCCTGACTTTC.

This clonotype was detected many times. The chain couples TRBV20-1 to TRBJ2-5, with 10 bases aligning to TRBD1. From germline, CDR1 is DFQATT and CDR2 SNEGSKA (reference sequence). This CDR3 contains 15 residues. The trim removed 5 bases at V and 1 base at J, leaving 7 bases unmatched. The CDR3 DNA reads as TGCAGTGCTGGACAGGGGGGGGTTGTCCAAGAGACCCAGTACTTC. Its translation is CSAGQGGVVQETQYF.

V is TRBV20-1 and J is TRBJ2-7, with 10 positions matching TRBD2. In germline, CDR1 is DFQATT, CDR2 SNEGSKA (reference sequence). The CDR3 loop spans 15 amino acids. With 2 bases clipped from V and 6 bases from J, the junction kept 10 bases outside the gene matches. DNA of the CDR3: TGCAGTGCTAGACGGGTCCTAGCGGGAGCTCGCGAGCAGTACTTC. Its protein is CSARRVLAGAREQYF.

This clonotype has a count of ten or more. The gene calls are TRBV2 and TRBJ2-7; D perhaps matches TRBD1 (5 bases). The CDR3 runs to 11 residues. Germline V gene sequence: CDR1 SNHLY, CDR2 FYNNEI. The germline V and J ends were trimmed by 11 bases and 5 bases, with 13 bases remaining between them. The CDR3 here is CAQGAVDEQYF. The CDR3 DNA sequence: TGTGCCCAAGGGGCAGTCGACGAGCAGTACTTC.